These 11 T cell receptor beta chains originate from one sample sequenced in a study of cytomegalovirus exposure and HLA in healthy donors. The PCR had 60 Vbeta and 13 Jbeta primers. Generated by immunoSEQ multiplex PCR, the TCRdb table keeps only in-frame clones and is missing some. The sample lists under 200,000 clones, about four fifths occurring once. The material sequenced was PBMCs. The receptors originated from a woman between 45 and 65 years old in good health and CMV-seronegative.

V usage is TRBV5-1 and J usage is TRBJ1-4; D may be TRBD1 (5 bases). The ends were cut back, 1 base at V and 0 bases at J, with 16 bases in the middle. Germline values: CDR1 SGHRS, CDR2 YFSETQ. CDR3 length: 18 amino acids. In DNA, the CDR3 is TGCGCCAGCAGCTTGTCCCCCCTAACGGACACAACTAATGAAAAACTGTTTTTT. Protein product: CASSLSPLTDTTNEKLFF.

V and J are TRBV9 and TRBJ2-5, with 7 bases aligning to TRBD1. Trimming removed 0 bases from V and 2 bases from J; junction bases left unmatched: 10. In germline, CDR1 is SGDLS, CDR2 YYNGEE. CDR3 length: 17 amino acids. The CDR3 coding sequence is TGTGCCAGCAGCGTAGGCCACAGGACAGGATTACAAGAGACCCAGTACTTC. Protein: CASSVGHRTGLQETQYF.

The chain carries TRBV9 and TRBJ2-5; D not resolved. TRBJ2-7 matches the DNA end more closely, so the J call is doubtful. CDR3 length equals 14 residues. Germline loops: CDR1 SGDLS, CDR2 YYNGEE. CDR3: CASSVDGSSYEQYF. The CDR3 DNA is TGTGCCAGCAGCGTAGACGGTTCGTCCTACGAGCAGTACTTC.

The chain carries TRBV7-2 and TRBJ2-7, with 11 bases identical to TRBD1. The germline V gene has CDR1 SGHTA and CDR2 FQGNSA. Losses at the gene ends were 5 bases for V and 6 bases for J; bases not matched to a gene: 6. This CDR3 contains 14 residues. The CDR3 loop reads CASSPAGTGGEQYF. The CDR3 region has the DNA TGTGCCAGCAGCCCGGCTGGGACAGGGGGCGAGCAGTACTTC.

The V call is TRBV5-1, the J call TRBJ2-2, with 8 positions matching TRBD1. Trimming at V came to 2 bases and at J to 4 bases, leaving 7 bases not matched to a gene. The CDR3 totals 16 residues. Germline values: CDR1 SGHRS, CDR2 YFSETQ. CDR3 loop: CASSFGQGRSTGELFF. DNA of the CDR3: TGCGCCAGCAGCTTTGGACAGGGTCGATCCACCGGGGAGCTGTTTTTT.

The rearrangement links TRBV5-1 to TRBJ2-7, with D unresolved. The V gene's germline CDR1 is SGHRS and CDR2 YFSETQ. V was pared by 4 bases and J by 2 bases, with 16 bases between. The CDR3 spans 15 residues. The CDR3 DNA follows: TGCGCCAGCAGCCCTGGTCACAGTCTCGCCTACGAGCAGTACTTC. Its protein product is CASSPGHSLAYEQYF.

The V gene is TRBV5-5, the J gene TRBJ2-5, with TRBD1 matching 8 bases. Looked up from germline, CDR1 is SGHKS and CDR2 is YYEKEE (reference sequence). The CDR3 runs to 14 residues. J gave up 4 bases and V 4 bases, and 6 bases lay outside the gene matches. The CDR3: CASSPGTGPETQYF. CDR3 in DNA: TGTGCCAGCAGCCCCGGGACAGGCCCAGAGACCCAGTACTTC.

The sample holds one count of this clone. The rearrangement uses TRBV5-4 and TRBJ1-2, with 7 positions matching TRBD1. This CDR3 has 14 residues. The V gene end was trimmed by 0 bases and the J gene end by 6 bases; junction bases not matched to a gene: 5. The germline gives CDR1 SGHNT, CDR2 YYREEE (reference sequence). The CDR3 region is CASSLDRGVDGYTF. CDR3 nucleotide sequence: TGTGCCAGCAGCTTGGACAGGGGAGTAGATGGCTACACCTTC.

The V and J genes are TRBV14 and TRBJ2-7, with TRBD2 matching over 14 bases. Trimming at V came to 3 bases and at J to 6 bases, leaving 10 bases not matched to a gene. The CDR3 loop spans 17 amino acids. Germline lookup yields CDR1 SGHDN and CDR2 FVKESK. The CDR3 here is CASSHPTVTSGRGEQYF. CDR3 nucleotide sequence: TGTGCCAGCAGCCACCCGACAGTGACTAGCGGGAGGGGCGAGCAGTACTTC.

The table lists this clone with a count of one. The gene calls are TRBV19 and TRBJ2-1; 7 positions match TRBD2. Germline CDR1 and CDR2: LNHDA and SQIVND (reference sequence). V trimming: 5 bases; J trimming: 7 bases; junction bases outside the gene matches: 20. The CDR3 contains 18 residues. The CDR3 sequence: CASSSYPRDYYGKNEQFF. CDR3 nucleotides: TGTGCCAGTAGTTCCTACCCCCGGGACTATTATGGCAAGAATGAGCAGTTCTTC.

The rearrangement uses TRBV27 and TRBJ2-2; TRBD2 agrees at 14 bases. J was trimmed by 4 bases and V by 8 bases; bases with no gene match: 0. Germline V gene sequence: CDR1 MNHEY, CDR2 SMNVEV (reference sequence). The CDR3 loop spans 14 amino acids. This CDR3 is CASGTSGSTGELFF. The CDR3 DNA reads TGTGCCAGCGGGACTAGCGGGAGCACCGGGGAGCTGTTTTTT.